This T cell receptor (beta chain) was profiled in a study of blood T cell repertoires in COVID-19. Overall study: Both acute and convalescent COVID-19 samples were obtained from the United States, Italy and Spain. Sample material is recorded as cDNA or gDNA derived from T cells, B-cell-depleted T cells, or PBMCs.

Original analysis: By means of reference gene primer amplification, nucleated cell counts were estimated. Libraries were prepared by immunoSEQ multiplex PCR; TCRdb keeps only in-frame clonotypes and omits some of them. The V and J calls and clone size were taken over from that table, and D and trimming were inferred from the DNA. The sample holds about 75,000 clones, about 88% seen once. This clone was seen only once. The ends were cut back, 2 bases at V and 9 bases at J, with 17 bases in the middle. This CDR3 is built from 15 residues. Germline CDR1 is LNHDA and CDR2 is SQIVND (reference sequence). The chain is built from TRBV19 and TRBJ2-1; possible D gene TRBD1, 6 bases. The sample was peripheral blood. The receptor's source is a human donor in a cohort sampled during active COVID-19. The CDR3 coding sequence is TGTGCCAGTAGTATATTCCAGGGGCGGCTGGGTGAGCAGTTCTTC. This translates into CASSIFQGRLGEQFF.